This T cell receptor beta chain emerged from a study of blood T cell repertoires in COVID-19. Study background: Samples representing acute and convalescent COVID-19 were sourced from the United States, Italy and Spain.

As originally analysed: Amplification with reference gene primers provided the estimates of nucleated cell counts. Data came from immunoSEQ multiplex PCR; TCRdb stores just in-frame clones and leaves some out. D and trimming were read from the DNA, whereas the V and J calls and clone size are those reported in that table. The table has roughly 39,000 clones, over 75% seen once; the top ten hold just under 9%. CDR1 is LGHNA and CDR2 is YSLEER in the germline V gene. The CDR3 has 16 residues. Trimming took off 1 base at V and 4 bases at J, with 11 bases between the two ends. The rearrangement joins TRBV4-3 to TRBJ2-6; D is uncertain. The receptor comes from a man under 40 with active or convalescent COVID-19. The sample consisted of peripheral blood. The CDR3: CASSQGHRRGANVLTF. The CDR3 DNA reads TGCGCCAGCAGCCAAGGACACCGCAGGGGGGCCAACGTCCTGACTTTC.